This is a list of T cell receptor beta chains from one sample in a study of T cell repertoires in cytomegalovirus infection. In TCRdb, the reads were re-called with MiXCR into one record per CDR3 protein. The table lists 150,000 to 190,000 distinct CDR3 sequences, about a quarter of them singletons. The sample comprised PBMCs. These receptors were taken from a human donor in good health (CMV status not recorded). Some clones in this sample may be carry-over from other donors' samples. Each CDR3 is given with its conserved first and last residue. The D gene is left open where the match is weak. The size of a clone is reported for some rows only, either as once, few or many, or as a class for expanded clones.

clone size,D gene,V gene,J gene,CDR3 protein,CDR3 DNA
many,TRBD2,TRBV11-2,TRBJ2-1,CASSLGSGLSYNEQFF,TGTGCCAGCAGCTTAGGCTCGGGACTATCCTACAATGAGCAGTTCTTC
many,-,TRBV7-8,TRBJ1-5,CASSGGQGEQPQHF,TGTGCCAGCAGCGGTGGGCAGGGTGAACAGCCCCAGCATTTT
many,-,TRBV7-6,TRBJ2-3,CASSSSSSYTQYF,TGTGCCAGCAGCTCCAGTTCCTCTTATACGCAGTATTTT
few,-,TRBV7-6,TRBJ2-1,CASSLAFGMSDNEQFF,TGTGCCAGCAGCTTAGCATTCGGCATGAGCGATAATGAGCAGTTCTTC
few,TRBD1,TRBV2,TRBJ2-2,CASSGQGATAGELFF,TGTGCCAGCAGTGGACAGGGGGCGACGGCCGGGGAGCTGTTTTTT
-,TRBD2,TRBV6-2/TRBV6-3,TRBJ2-2,CASGLASNTGELFF,TGTGCCAGTGGACTAGCCTCGAACACCGGGGAGCTGTTTTTT
few,TRBD1,TRBV12-3/TRBV12-4,TRBJ2-2,CASSKTGFGELFF,TGTGCCAGCAGTAAGACAGGGTTCGGGGAGCTGTTTTTT
many,-,TRBV7-8,TRBJ1-1,CASSPYPALGGDTEAFF,TGTGCCAGCAGCCCCTATCCTGCCCTGGGGGGGGACACTGAAGCTTTCTTT
many,TRBD1,TRBV7-2,TRBJ2-7,CASSPLGQGRYEQYF,TGTGCCAGCAGCCCCCTTGGACAGGGCCGGTACGAGCAGTACTTC
many,-,TRBV7-6,TRBJ2-7,CASSSEGGPIDEQYF,TGTGCCAGCAGCTCAGAAGGGGGACCGATTGACGAGCAGTACTTC
-,TRBD2,TRBV12-3/TRBV12-4,TRBJ2-7,CASSSGGVHSYEQYF,TGTGCCAGCAGTTCGGGGGGGGTCCACTCCTACGAGCAGTACTTC
-,TRBD1,TRBV12-3/TRBV12-4,TRBJ2-2,CASSLVGQLTGELFF,TGTGCCAGCAGTTTGGTGGGACAGCTCACCGGGGAGCTGTTTTTT
-,-,TRBV7-2,TRBJ1-2,CASSFRGDGYTF,TGTGCCAGCAGCTTCAGGGGAGATGGCTACACCTTC
many,TRBD1,TRBV28,TRBJ1-3,CASSTPGTVGNTIYF,TGTGCCAGCAGCACCCCCGGGACAGTTGGAAACACCATATATTTT
-,-,TRBV2,TRBJ2-7,CATSSSTFGSYEQYF,TGTGCCACCTCTTCGTCAACTTTTGGGAGCTACGAGCAGTACTTC
few,-,TRBV4-3,TRBJ2-1,CASSQDRGSARPNNEQFF,TGCGCCAGCAGCCAAGATAGAGGTAGCGCCCGGCCAAACAATGAGCAGTTCTTC
few,-,TRBV15,TRBJ1-1,CATSRDKHTEAFF,TGTGCCACCAGCCGGGACAAACACACTGAAGCTTTCTTT
-,-,TRBV6-2/TRBV6-3,TRBJ2-3,CASREMGRGTDTQYF,TGTGCCAGCAGAGAGATGGGAAGGGGGACAGATACGCAGTATTTT
-,TRBD2,TRBV2,TRBJ2-1,CASSGGTSGLHEQFF,TGTGCCAGCAGTGGGGGGACTAGCGGGCTCCATGAGCAGTTCTTC
few,-,TRBV2,TRBJ2-1,CASSEETNSYNEQFF,TGTGCCAGCAGTGAAGAGACGAACTCCTACAATGAGCAGTTCTTC
many,-,TRBV7-2,TRBJ2-7,CASSLKLVGVDEQYF,TGTGCCAGCAGCCTCAAACTAGTCGGGGTGGACGAGCAGTACTTC
many,TRBD2,TRBV7-2,TRBJ2-1,CASSLRGGPSYNEQFF,TGTGCCAGCAGCCTTAGGGGAGGGCCGTCCTACAATGAGCAGTTCTTC
-,TRBD2,TRBV15,TRBJ2-1,CATRGSGSSYNEQFF,TGTGCCACCCGAGGTAGCGGGAGCTCCTACAATGAGCAGTTCTTC
-,TRBD2,TRBV20-1,TRBJ2-7,CSARDGTRAAHYEQYF,TGCAGTGCTAGAGATGGGACTAGGGCCGCTCACTACGAGCAGTACTTC
many,-,TRBV7-3,TRBJ2-3,CASSPQDEDTQYF,TGTGCCAGCAGCCCCCAGGACGAAGATACGCAGTATTTT
many,TRBD2,TRBV4-1,TRBJ2-7,CASSQDFYSSGGPESYEQYF,TGCGCCAGCAGCCAAGATTTTTATTCTAGCGGGGGGCCGGAGTCCTACGAGCAGTACTTC
few,-,TRBV20-1,TRBJ2-7,CSAGSRGASYEQYF,TGCAGTGCCGGTTCTCGGGGAGCATCCTACGAGCAGTACTTC
-,-,TRBV7-2,TRBJ2-3,CASSLGTNTDTQYF,TGTGCCAGCAGCTTAGGTACCAACACAGATACGCAGTATTTT
few,-,TRBV28,TRBJ2-4,CASSTGGIQYF,TGTGCCAGCAGTACTGGAGGCATTCAGTACTTC
few,-,TRBV15,TRBJ2-3,CATSRVGQWIFAQYF,TGTGCCACCAGCAGAGTTGGACAGTGGATTTTCGCGCAGTATTTT
few,TRBD2,TRBV28,TRBJ2-3,CASTTTGLAGTDTQYF,TGTGCCAGCACTACGACAGGACTAGCGGGGACAGATACGCAGTATTTT
few,TRBD1,TRBV29-1,TRBJ1-5,CSVGWTGSNQPQHF,TGCAGCGTAGGGTGGACAGGCTCAAATCAGCCCCAGCATTTT
few,-,TRBV7-9,TRBJ2-1,CASSLARDPNEQFF,TGTGCCAGCAGCTTAGCCCGGGACCCTAATGAGCAGTTCTTC
few,TRBD2,TRBV5-6,TRBJ2-3,CASSSLGGLAGADTQYF,TGTGCCAGCAGCTCCTTAGGTGGGCTAGCGGGAGCAGATACGCAGTATTTT
few,-,TRBV29-1,TRBJ1-1,CSAASDTEAFF,TGCAGCGCTGCCTCTGACACTGAAGCTTTCTTT
-,TRBD2,TRBV28,TRBJ2-5,CASSLLTGGGETQYF,TGTGCCAGCAGTTTATTAACGGGAGGGGGAGAGACCCAGTACTTC
many,TRBD2,TRBV5-1,TRBJ2-7,CASSLARLAGGEQYF,TGCGCCAGCAGCTTGGCGAGACTAGCGGGAGGCGAGCAGTACTTC
many,TRBD2,TRBV7-2,TRBJ2-7,CASSPTSGGAEQYF,TGTGCCAGCAGTCCTACTAGCGGGGGGGCCGAGCAGTACTTC
few,TRBD1,TRBV29-1,TRBJ2-5,CSGTGGLETQYF,TGCAGCGGGACAGGGGGTTTGGAGACCCAGTACTTC
many,-,TRBV7-2,TRBJ1-3,CASSLGGPGGNTIYF,TGTGCCAGCAGCTTAGGAGGCCCTGGTGGAAACACCATATATTTT
many,-,TRBV7-2,TRBJ2-7,CASSYSPIGSYEQYF,TGTGCCAGCAGCTATTCCCCTATTGGATCCTACGAGCAGTACTTC
-,TRBD1,TRBV6-6,TRBJ2-5,CASSYNFPTGAGETQYF,TGTGCCAGCAGTTACAATTTCCCGACAGGGGCCGGGGAGACCCAGTACTTC
-,-,TRBV20-1,TRBJ1-2,CSASRGWDGGYGYTF,TGCAGTGCCTCCAGAGGTTGGGACGGGGGTTATGGCTACACCTTC
many,-,TRBV7-8,TRBJ2-1,CASSSWKAYNEQFF,TGTGCCAGCAGCTCCTGGAAAGCCTACAATGAGCAGTTCTTC
few,-,TRBV20-1,TRBJ2-2,CSAKGNTGELFF,TGCAGTGCTAAGGGGAACACCGGGGAGCTGTTTTTT
many,TRBD1,TRBV7-2,TRBJ1-1,CASSHRGRDTEAFF,TGTGCCAGCAGCCATAGGGGGCGGGACACTGAAGCTTTCTTT
once,TRBD2,TRBV12-3/TRBV12-4,TRBJ2-3,CASSLAVSIGGGGDTQYF,TGTGCCAGCAGTTTAGCTGTCTCCATTGGCGGGGGAGGCGATACGCAGTATTTT
-,TRBD1,TRBV12-3/TRBV12-4,TRBJ2-2,CASSPGQEFGGELFF,TGTGCCAGCAGTCCGGGACAGGAGTTTGGCGGGGAGCTGTTTTTT
few,TRBD1,TRBV28,TRBJ1-4,CASGTGGQTNEKLFF,TGTGCCAGCGGGACAGGGGGGCAAACTAATGAAAAACTGTTTTTT